The next 2 T cell receptor beta chains were all read from a single sample in a study of shared clonotypes between healthy human individuals. The protocol was immunoSEQ multiplex PCR, while the TCRdb copy is restricted to in-frame clones and leaves out a portion. The sample has 450,000 to 500,000 clones; almost 80% are singletons. Sequenced sample: PBMCs. Source of these receptors: a woman aged 35 to 49 in good health. Some clones in this sample may be carry-over from other donors' samples.

CDR3 sequence reads: CASSLAQGFRNTIYF. The CDR3 region has the DNA TGTGCCAGCAGTTTAGCCCAGGGTTTCCGAAACACCATATATTTT. The chain is built from TRBV28 and TRBJ1-3; D is perhaps TRBD1 (5 bases). Germline values: CDR1 MDHEN, CDR2 SYDVKM. V was clipped by 2 bases and J by 5 bases, with 13 bases between them. The CDR3 covers 15 residues.

The CDR3 here is CASSLGWSTDTQYF. CDR3 DNA sequence: TGTGCCAGCAGCTTAGGATGGAGCACAGATACGCAGTATTTT. The chain uses TRBV7-6 and TRBJ2-3; no firm D call. CDR1 and CDR2 (germline): SGHVS, FNYEAQ. CDR3 length: 14 amino acids. Trimming cost V 1 base and J 0 bases, with 5 bases left between them.